One and the same sample provided the 20 T cell receptor beta chains below, sequenced in a study of cytomegalovirus exposure and HLA in healthy donors. Assay: immunoSEQ multiplex PCR; the TCRdb copy retains only in-frame clones and omits some. The repertoire holds 120,000 to 150,000 clones, with about 91% as singletons. Material for sequencing was PBMCs. The receptors derive from a man aged 18 to 30 in good health and CMV-seropositive.

This clone was seen just once. The chain couples TRBV5-1 to TRBJ1-4; D is uncertain. The V gene's germline CDR1 is SGHRS and CDR2 YFSETQ. V gave up 0 bases and J gave up 5 bases, with 11 bases separating them. The CDR3 spans 15 residues. The CDR3 loop is CASSLERGVNEKLFF. CDR3 bases: TGCGCCAGCAGCTTGGAGCGGGGAGTGAATGAAAAACTGTTTTTT.

The rearrangement links TRBV13 to TRBJ1-2; D remains ambiguous. Trimming cost V 0 bases and J 8 bases, with 13 bases left between them. The CDR3 consists of 14 residues. The germline V gene encodes CDR1 PRHDT and CDR2 FYEKMQ (reference sequence). DNA of the CDR3: TGTGCCAGCAGCTTAGGCCTTTCGGGAACCGGCTACACCTTC. Residues: CASSLGLSGTGYTF.

Only one count was recorded for this clone. V is TRBV5-4 and J is TRBJ1-1, with 7 bases that match TRBD1. Trimming took 4 bases from V and 2 from J; bases not matched to a gene: 5. The CDR3 sequence is 14 residues long. The germline V gene encodes CDR1 SGHNT and CDR2 YYREEE (reference sequence). The CDR3 sequence is CASSHDRANTEAFF. DNA for the CDR3: TGTGCCAGCAGCCATGACAGGGCTAACACTGAAGCTTTCTTT.

This chain's CDR3 is CASKWGLADSYEQYF. The DNA of the CDR3 is TGTGCCAGCAAGTGGGGACTAGCGGACTCCTACGAGCAGTACTTC. V usage is TRBV6-1 and J usage is TRBJ2-7, with 11 bases matching TRBD2. V trimming: 7 bases; J trimming: 0 bases; junction bases outside the gene matches: 5. Germline CDR1 reads MNHNS; CDR2 reads SASEGT. The CDR3 length is 15 residues.

V and J are TRBV5-1 and TRBJ2-3; the D gene is possibly TRBD1 (5 bases). Looked up from germline, CDR1 is SGHRS and CDR2 is YFSETQ. V was pared by 3 bases and J by 5 bases, with 13 bases between. This CDR3 spans 14 amino acids. CDR3 in amino acids: CASSSKADKDTQYF. For the CDR3, the DNA is TGCGCCAGCAGCTCGAAGGCGGACAAAGATACGCAGTATTTT.

The count of this clone is one. The chain employs TRBV5-4 and TRBJ1-3, with TRBD1 matching over 7 bases. CDR3 length: 15 amino acids. With 3 bases clipped from V and 1 base from J, the junction kept 4 bases outside the gene matches. The germline gives CDR1 SGHNT, CDR2 YYREEE (reference sequence). The CDR3 is CASSSTGYSGNTIYF. CDR3 nucleotide sequence: TGTGCCAGCAGCTCGACAGGGTATTCTGGAAACACCATATATTTT. Together with reference TRBV5-4 and TRBJ1-3, the CDR3 gives the full variable domain: ETGVTQSPTHLIKTRGQQVTLRCSSQSGHNTVSWYQQALGQGPQFIFQYYREEENGRGNFPPRFSGLQFPNYSSELNVNALELDDSALYLCASSSTGYSGNTIYFGEGSWLTVV.

The chain combines TRBV11-3 with TRBJ2-2; tentative D call: TRBD1 (6 bases). The CDR3 has 18 residues. The V gene lost 4 bases and the J gene lost 5 bases, with 23 bases spanning the gap. Germline lookup yields CDR1 SGHNT and CDR2 YENEEA. The CDR3 here is CASSSTLWGRMSTGELFF. DNA for the CDR3: TGTGCCAGCAGCTCGACTCTGTGGGGGCGGATGAGTACCGGGGAGCTGTTTTTT.

This clone occurred once. V usage is TRBV14 and J usage is TRBJ2-1, with D perhaps TRBD2 (5 bases). V lost 8 bases and J lost 8, with 19 bases in between. CDR1 and CDR2 (germline): SGHDN, FVKESK. The CDR3 contains 14 residues. The CDR3 spells CASASMEGRDEQFF. The DNA for the CDR3 is TGTGCCAGCGCTTCTATGGAAGGGCGGGATGAGCAGTTCTTC.

The rearrangement uses TRBV30 and TRBJ2-1, with 9 bases identical to TRBD2. The CDR3 has 14 residues. The germline V gene has CDR1 GTSNPN and CDR2 SVGIG (reference sequence). V was clipped by 4 bases and J by 8 bases; unmatched bases: 9. The CDR3 nucleotides read TGTGCCTGGACGGGCGGGAGGGGGGCGGATGAGCAGTTCTTC. This sequence encodes CAWTGGRGADEQFF.

This clone was seen only once. This chain connects TRBV7-2 to TRBJ2-5; 7 bases fit TRBD1. Germline V gene data show CDR1 as SGHTA and CDR2 as FQGNSA. After removal of 2 bases from V and 4 bases from J, the junction contained 13 bases not matched to a gene. CDR3 size: 17 residues. The CDR3 spells CASSLRGQPKWGETQYF. CDR3 sequence (DNA): TGTGCCAGCAGCTTAAGGGGGCAGCCCAAATGGGGAGAGACCCAGTACTTC.

The chain recombines TRBV6-6 with TRBJ2-1, with 8 bases lining up with TRBD2. CDR1 is MNHNY, CDR2 SVGAGI, per germline (reference sequence). This CDR3 contains 13 residues. V was clipped by 6 bases and J by 9 bases; unmatched bases: 7. The CDR3 is CASRGGLVSEQFF. The CDR3 DNA follows: TGTGCCAGCAGAGGGGGACTAGTCAGTGAGCAGTTCTTC.

The genes are TRBV10-3 and TRBJ2-1; TRBD2 is a possible D gene (6 bases). The V and J ends lost 3 bases and 12 bases respectively, with 18 bases between them. Germline V gene lookup returns CDR1 ENHRY and CDR2 SYGVKD. The CDR3 runs 14 residues. In DNA, the CDR3 is TGTGCCATCAGTGATAGGGGCTGGGACTGGGGGCAGTTCTTC. Translated, it gives CAISDRGWDWGQFF.

Concerning this clone itself: This sample also contains other DNA sequences that code for the same CDR3. The chain uses TRBV6-5 and TRBJ2-3, with D perhaps TRBD1 (6 bases). This CDR3 contains 13 residues. V was cut by 6 bases and J by 6 bases, with 13 bases left in between. Germline CDR1 reads MNHEY; CDR2 reads SVGAGI. CDR3 sequence: CASRSQGTDTQYF. The CDR3 DNA reads as TGTGCCAGCAGAAGTCAGGGGACCGATACGCAGTATTTT.

The chain combines TRBV5-6 with TRBJ1-1; D gene ambiguous. Germline V lookup: CDR1 SGHDT, CDR2 YYEEEE. The V gene lost 4 bases and the J gene lost 4 bases, with 20 bases spanning the gap. This CDR3 is built from 16 residues. The CDR3 DNA sequence: TGTGCCAGCAGCCCCTCGTTTGAGAGGGTAGGCACTGAAGCTTTCTTT. This gives the protein CASSPSFERVGTEAFF.

The V and J genes are TRBV5-8 and TRBJ2-3, with 10 bases fitting TRBD2. The germline V gene has CDR1 SGHTS and CDR2 YDEGEE. The CDR3 spans 15 residues. V lost 6 bases to trimming and J lost 3 bases; unmatched junction nucleotides: 7. The CDR3 DNA reads as TGTGCCAGCACATCCCGGACTAGCGGAACAGATACGCAGTATTTT. Translated, it gives CASTSRTSGTDTQYF. Complete variable domain (other parts from reference TRBV5-8 and TRBJ2-3): EAGVTQSPTHLIKTRGQQATLRCSPISGHTSVYWYQQALGLGLQFLLWYDEGEERNRGNFPPRFSGRQFPNYSSELNVNALELEDSALYLCASTSRTSGTDTQYFGPGTRLTVL.

This chain joins TRBV7-2 and TRBJ2-3; 7 positions agree with TRBD2. Germline lookup yields CDR1 SGHTA and CDR2 FQGNSA. V was clipped by 5 bases and J by 5 bases; unmatched bases: 4. This CDR3 has 13 residues. The DNA for the CDR3 is TGTGCCAGCAGCACCTCGGGGGGAGATACGCAGTATTTT. The encoded protein is CASSTSGGDTQYF.

This clone was detected only once. The chain links TRBV7-9 to TRBJ2-3; TRBD1 matches at 8 bases. CDR3 length: 16 residues. V shed 4 bases, J shed 3 bases, and the junction held 9 bases outside the gene matches. Germline V CDR1 and CDR2: SEHNR, FQNEAQ (reference sequence). The DNA of the CDR3 is TGTGCCAGCAGCTCTCCAGGGGGCCGGCGGACAGATACGCAGTATTTT. Amino acids: CASSSPGGRRTDTQYF.

The chain joins TRBV5-4 to TRBJ1-1; 7 bases fit TRBD1. The CDR3 length is 14 residues. Losses at the gene ends were 3 bases for V and 1 base for J; bases not matched to a gene: 3. The V gene's germline CDR1 is SGHNT and CDR2 YYREEE (reference sequence). The CDR3 bases are TGTGCCAGCAGCTACGGGACAGCGAACACTGAAGCTTTCTTT. The encoded protein is CASSYGTANTEAFF.

J is TRBJ2-2 and V is TRBV19; D is possibly TRBD1 (5 bases). This CDR3 contains 16 residues. V lost 3 bases and J 1 base, leaving 12 bases between the germline ends. Germline V CDR1 and CDR2: LNHDA, SQIVND (reference sequence). DNA for the CDR3: TGTGCCAGTAGTATTGGAAGGCAGGGGAACACCGGGGAGCTGTTTTTT. This encodes CASSIGRQGNTGELFF. Based on the CDR3 plus reference TRBV19 and TRBJ2-2, the full variable domain is DGGITQSPKYLFRKEGQNVTLSCEQNLNHDAMYWYRQDPGQGLRLIYYSQIVNDFQKGDIAEGYSVSREKKESFPLTVTSAQKNPTAFYLCASSIGRQGNTGELFFGEGSRLTVL.

The chain uses TRBV4-1 and TRBJ1-2; tentatively, D is TRBD1 (6 bases). The length of the CDR3 is 15 residues. Between the trimmed V and J ends, which lost 4 bases and 8 bases, there was a span of 20 bases. Germline assignment: CDR1 MGHRA and CDR2 YSYEKL. The CDR3 coding sequence is TGCGCCAGCAGCCGAGAAGGGGGAAAAATGGACGGCTACACCTTC. This gives the protein CASSREGGKMDGYTF.